This TCR beta chain was recovered during a study of T cell responses to AZD1222 COVID-19 vaccine. Points from the study as a whole: A mostly white British donor set with more females was recruited, and clonal diversity was possibly underestimated.

Researchers grouped second doses given at about 4 or about 12 weeks into one pool. The assay was immunoSEQ multiplex PCR, and TCRdb's table has in-frame clones only and misses some. The sample shows 100,000 to 130,000 clones, 92% of them seen only once. As regards this clone: Its antigen is not identified.

This material consisted of peripheral blood, taken 28 days after the second AZD1222 dose. The receptor comes from an adult who received the AZD1222 COVID-19 vaccine.

The CDR3 sequence is CASSEVGGVQNEKLFF. Here the CDR3 DNA reads TGTGCCAGCAGTGAAGTAGGAGGGGTCCAAAATGAAAAACTGTTTTTT. The chain combines TRBV6-1 with TRBJ1-4; D is perhaps TRBD1 (5 bases). CDR1 and CDR2 (germline): MNHNS, SASEGT. This CDR3 comprises 16 residues. V was trimmed by 1 base and J by 5 bases, leaving 14 bases between them.